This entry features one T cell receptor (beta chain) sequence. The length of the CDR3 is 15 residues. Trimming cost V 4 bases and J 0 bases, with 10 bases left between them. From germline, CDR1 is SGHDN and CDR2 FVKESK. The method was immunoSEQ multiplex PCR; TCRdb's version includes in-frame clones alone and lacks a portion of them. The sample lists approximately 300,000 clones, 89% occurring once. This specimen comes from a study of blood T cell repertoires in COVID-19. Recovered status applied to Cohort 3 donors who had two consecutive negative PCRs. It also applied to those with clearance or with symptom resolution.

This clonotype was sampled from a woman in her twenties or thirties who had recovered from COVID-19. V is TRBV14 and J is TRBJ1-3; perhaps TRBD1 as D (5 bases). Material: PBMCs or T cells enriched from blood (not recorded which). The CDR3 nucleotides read TGTGCCAGCAGCCCTTGGGGGGGCTCTGGAAACACCATATATTTT. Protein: CASSPWGGSGNTIYF.